Following are 3 T cell receptor beta chains from one sample sequenced in a study of cytomegalovirus exposure and HLA in healthy donors. This PCR relied on a set of 60 Vbeta primers and 13 Jbeta primers. Profiling relied on immunoSEQ multiplex PCR, and the TCRdb table lists in-frame clones only, not all of them. This table has 130,000 or so clones, around 87% appearing once. The sequenced material came from PBMCs. Receptor source: a woman in her thirties in good health and CMV-seronegative.

The chain joins TRBV6-5 to TRBJ2-2, with a possible D match to TRBD1 (7 bases). The CDR3 sequence is 14 residues long. Germline assignment: CDR1 MNHEY and CDR2 SVGAGI. With 2 bases removed from V and 7 bases from J, the gap between germline ends came to 11 bases. The CDR3 loop reads CASSYRRGRGELFF. The CDR3 nucleotides read TGTGCCAGCAGTTACCGGAGGGGGCGCGGGGAGCTGTTTTTT.

V usage is TRBV10-2 and J usage is TRBJ1-5, with TRBD1 identical over 8 bases. This CDR3 region has 16 residues. Losses at the gene ends were 3 bases for V and 7 bases for J; bases not matched to a gene: 11. Germline V gene lookup returns CDR1 WSHSY and CDR2 SAAADI. In nucleotides, the CDR3 is TGCGCCAGCAGTGACCGAGACAGGGGAGGCGGCCAGCCCCAGCATTTT. Amino acid sequence: CASSDRDRGGGQPQHF.

The rearrangement uses TRBV7-8 and TRBJ2-2, with 7 bases lining up with TRBD1. V shed 5 bases, J shed 4 bases, and the junction held 7 bases outside the gene matches. Germline V CDR1 and CDR2: SGHVS, FQNEAQ. This CDR3 is built from 15 residues. The chain's CDR3 is CASSLPGQRTGELFF. CDR3 nucleotide sequence: TGTGCCAGCAGCCTACCGGGACAGCGCACCGGGGAGCTGTTTTTT.